The 7 T cell receptor beta chains given below trace back to one sample, sequenced in a study of tumor-infiltrating lymphocytes in primary liver carcinoma. Investigators took RNA and DNA out together from about 20-30 mg of unsorted bulk tissue. The authors made TCR beta cDNA from around 500 ng total RNA with a constant-region primer. A slightly modified ARM-PCR protocol with three nested multiplex PCR rounds produced these TCR beta libraries. Two initial PCR rounds of about 11 cycles each paired TRBV1-TRBV30 forward primers with a C-beta reverse primer. TCRdb redid the calling of the multiplex PCR reads with MiXCR, one entry per CDR3 protein. This sample has 90,000 to 150,000 distinct CDR3 sequences, with around two thirds found just once. The sample taken for sequencing was tumor-adjacent normal liver tissue. These receptors all come from a woman aged 60 to 75 with primary liver carcinoma and hepatitis B virus infection.

About this clonotype itself: At one end the junction does not follow the germline gene, possibly because of a read error. The chain links TRBV6-5 to TRBJ1-2; D remains unclear. Germline CDR1 is MNHEY and CDR2 is SVGAGI. The CDR3 totals 14 residues. CDR3 sequence: CASSSRENTDGYAF. The CDR3 nucleotides read TGTGCCAGCAGTTCTAGAGAGAACACAGATGGCTACGCCTTC.

With respect to this clonotype: This clone may be a read error of a much larger clone one base away. This chain uses TRBV5-1 with TRBJ1-2; no definite D call. Germline V gene lookup returns CDR1 SGHRS and CDR2 YFSETQ. CDR3 length equals 14 residues. The CDR3 coding sequence is TGCGCCAGCAGCTTGGACAGTCCGAACTATTGCTACACCTTC. Protein product: CASSLDSPNYCYTF. Full variable domain (rest looked up from reference TRBV5-1 and TRBJ1-2): KAGVTQTPRYLIKTRGQQVTLSCSPISGHRSVSWYQQTPGQGLQFLFEYFSETQRNKGNFPGRFSGRQFSNSRSEMNVSTLELGDSALYLCASSLDSPNYCYTFGSGTRLTVV.

This clonotype ranks as medium-sized. The chain is built from TRBV11-2 and TRBJ2-1, with 8 bases identical to TRBD2. Trimming cost V 4 bases and J 0 bases; bases outside gene matches: 8. Germline assignment: CDR1 SGHAT and CDR2 FQNNGV. The CDR3 is made up of 17 amino acids. The CDR3 DNA reads TGTGCCAGCAGCTATCCCGTGAGCGGGAGCTCCTACAATGAGCAGTTCTTC. Protein: CASSYPVSGSSYNEQFF.

Concerning this clonotype itself: Because it lacks the conserved phenylalanine or tryptophan at the end, this CDR3 is likely a read error. The chain has TRBV4-1 and TRBJ2-5, with D possibly TRBD1 on 6 matching bases. The end of the DNA is better explained by TRBJ2-1, so the J call may be wrong. The CDR3 is made up of 13 amino acids. Per the germline V gene, CDR1 is MGHRA and CDR2 is YSYEKL. The CDR3 loop is CASSQAAGVEQFV. CDR3 in DNA: TGCGCCAGCAGCCAAGCTGCAGGGGTCGAGCAGTTCGTC.

Comments on this clonotype: The junction and the germline gene differ at one end; a read error may be behind it. This chain joins TRBV7-8 and TRBJ2-3; a possible D gene is TRBD2 (6 bases). In germline, CDR1 is SGHVS, CDR2 FQNEAQ. This CDR3 comprises 18 residues. CDR3 protein: CASSPLAEGPYGRNTKYF. The CDR3 region has the DNA TGTGCCAGCAGCCCTTTAGCGGAAGGCCCATACGGCAGGAATACGAAGTATTTT.

A word on this clonotype: At one boundary the junction diverges from the germline segment, which might be a read error. J is TRBJ1-2 and V is TRBV10-3; no clear D gene. Germline V CDR1 and CDR2: ENHRY, SYGVKD. This CDR3 comprises 14 residues. Written as DNA, the CDR3 is TGTGTCATCAGTGACGGCCATGGGGTCGGTGGCTACACCTTC. This encodes CVISDGHGVGGYTF.

The chain joins TRBV13 to TRBJ2-1; the match to TRBD2 covers 13 bases. The V gene end was trimmed by 6 bases and the J gene end by 6 bases; junction bases not matched to a gene: 5. The CDR3 is 15 residues long. Per germline, CDR1 PRHDT and CDR2 FYEKMQ (reference sequence). The CDR3 is CASRLAGGGSNEQFF. The CDR3 DNA reads as TGTGCCAGCAGACTAGCGGGAGGGGGTTCCAATGAGCAGTTCTTC.